The present entry profiles one TCR beta chain with its context. Its antigen is not identified. All the patients suffered relapse after autologous stem cell transplantation, and brentuximab vedotin exposure differed. This record belongs to a study of PD-1 blockade in classical Hodgkin lymphoma. For the study at large: The nivolumab dose that patients received was 3 mg/kg, given intravenously every 2 weeks. Study findings and constraints: Reports indicated that newly diagnosed patients had lower baseline TCR diversity than healthy donors did. Underlying causes for the observed repertoire differences were not defined, possibly disease activity or prior therapy.

Measured with immunoSEQ multiplex PCR; TCRdb has only the in-frame clones, and not every one. Of 10,000 to 15,000 clones listed, roughly 84% were seen once; the top ten hold approximately 24%. V lost 8 bases and J lost 1, with 14 bases in between. The CDR3 loop spans 14 amino acids. Germline-derived CDR1 and CDR2 are MDHEN and SYDVKM. The gene calls are TRBV28 and TRBJ1-2; D is uncertain. The clonotype comes from a human donor with classical Hodgkin lymphoma. The specimen comprised peripheral blood mononuclear cells (PBMCs), sampled at baseline. CDR3 bases: TGTGCCAGCGGAACGGGTTCCCTTAACTATGGCTACACCTTC. Encoded protein: CASGTGSLNYGYTF.